The 11 T cell receptor beta chains below were found in one sample sequenced in a study of cytomegalovirus exposure and HLA in healthy donors. The PCR used 60 Vbeta and 13 Jbeta primers. Repertoires were generated with immunoSEQ multiplex PCR, while TCRdb's copy carries only in-frame clones and drops some. The sample includes 180,000 or so clones, over 60% seen only once; the top ten take 0.65% to 0.95%. The material sequenced was PBMCs. The receptors were sampled from a female donor in good health and CMV-seronegative.

This chain uses TRBV11-2 with TRBJ1-1; D remains ambiguous. Trimming cost V 6 bases and J 7 bases, with 12 bases left between them. The CDR3 loop spans 12 amino acids. Germline V gives CDR1 SGHAT, CDR2 FQNNGV. The CDR3 region has the DNA TGTGCCAGCAGACTGACCGGGAGTGAAGCTTTCTTT. Translated, it gives CASRLTGSEAFF.

The rearrangement joins TRBV5-1 to TRBJ2-7; TRBD1 matches 9 bases. This CDR3 is built from 16 residues. Looked up from germline, CDR1 is SGHRS and CDR2 is YFSETQ. The J segment lost 1 base and the V segment lost 4 bases, leaving 9 bases of the junction unmatched. CDR3: CASSPFAGQGSYEQYF. CDR3 coding DNA: TGCGCCAGCAGCCCATTCGCGGGACAGGGTTCCTACGAGCAGTACTTC.

The sample holds a few counts of this clone. This sequence joins TRBV30 and TRBJ1-5; D is unclear. Germline CDR1 reads GTSNPN; CDR2 reads SVGIG (reference sequence). This CDR3 region has 13 residues. V shed 3 bases and J shed 2 bases, with 8 bases lying between them. CDR3 nucleotides: TGTGCCTGGAGCCTCCCAGGCAATCAGCCCCAGCATTTT. It codes for CAWSLPGNQPQHF.

This clone was observed a few times. This chain links TRBV11-2 with TRBJ1-1; D remains ambiguous. V was trimmed by 1 base and J by 11 bases, leaving 11 bases between them. The CDR3 has 12 residues. CDR1 SGHAT and CDR2 FQNNGV come from the germline V gene. Written as DNA, the CDR3 is TGTGCCAGCAGCTTAGGCGGTAGAAAGGCTTTCTTT. Translation: CASSLGGRKAFF.

V gene TRBV27 combines with J gene TRBJ2-7; unclear D gene. CDR1 is MNHEY and CDR2 is SMNVEV in the germline V gene (reference sequence). This CDR3 has 11 residues. Trimming took off 5 bases at V and 3 bases at J, with 5 bases between the two ends. For the CDR3, the DNA is TGTGCCAGCAGTCCCCTCTACGAGCAGTACTTC. Translating it yields CASSPLYEQYF.

This chain connects TRBV9 to TRBJ2-1; TRBD2 aligns across 7 bases. V was clipped by 0 bases and J by 9 bases; unmatched bases: 6. Per the germline V gene, CDR1 is SGDLS and CDR2 is YYNGEE. The CDR3 is 14 residues long. The DNA for the CDR3 is TGTGCCAGCAGCGTAGACGGGAGGAGAGGTGAGCAGTTCTTC. It translates to CASSVDGRRGEQFF. Looking up the rest from reference TRBV9 and TRBJ2-1 gives the full variable domain: DSGVTQTPKHLITATGQRVTLRCSPRSGDLSVYWYQQSLDQGLQFLIQYYNGEERAKGNILERFSAQQFPDLHSELNLSSLELGDSALYFCASSVDGRRGEQFFGPGTRLTVL.

V usage is TRBV6-5 and J usage is TRBJ1-2; tentative D call: TRBD1 (5 bases). CDR1 MNHEY and CDR2 SVGAGI come from the germline V gene. V lost 0 bases to trimming and J lost 3 bases, with 14 bases between them. The CDR3 length is 16 residues. The CDR3 region has the DNA TGTGCCAGCAGTTACTCCTTACCCAGGGTGGACTATGGCTACACCTTC. Translated, it gives CASSYSLPRVDYGYTF.

This chain links TRBV6-1 with TRBJ2-1, with D possibly TRBD2 on 6 matching bases. Germline-derived CDR1 and CDR2 are MNHNS and SASEGT. V was trimmed by 6 bases and J by 3 bases, leaving 15 bases between them. The CDR3 extends over 15 amino acids. This chain's CDR3 is CASRERGRHYNEQFF. The CDR3 DNA reads as TGTGCCAGCAGGGAACGGGGGAGGCACTACAATGAGCAGTTCTTC.

The rearrangement uses TRBV15 and TRBJ2-5, with 9 bases fitting TRBD2. The CDR3 extends over 16 amino acids. Germline V gene lookup returns CDR1 LNHNV and CDR2 YYDKDF (reference sequence). The junction had 9 bases not matched to a gene; V was cut back by 5 bases and J by 2 bases. DNA for the CDR3: TGTGCCACCAGCCCCCTGCCTAGCGGGAAACAAGAGACCCAGTACTTC. Its protein is CATSPLPSGKQETQYF.

The CDR3: CASSRGRIYTF. CDR3 in DNA: TGTGCCAGTAGTAGGGGCAGGATTTACACCTTC. The chain recombines TRBV19 with TRBJ1-2, with D tentatively TRBD1 (5 bases). CDR3 length equals 11 residues. V was pared by 4 bases and J by 11 bases, with 11 bases between. Germline lookup yields CDR1 LNHDA and CDR2 SQIVND (reference sequence).

The chain recombines TRBV19 with TRBJ2-5; 7 bases are a match to TRBD2. The germline V gene has CDR1 LNHDA and CDR2 SQIVND (reference sequence). The ends lost 3 bases at V and 7 bases at J; junction bases unmatched: 5. CDR3 length: 13 amino acids. CDR3 DNA: TGTGCCAGTAGTATTGGGGGGGTCGGGACCCAGTACTTC. This translates into CASSIGGVGTQYF.